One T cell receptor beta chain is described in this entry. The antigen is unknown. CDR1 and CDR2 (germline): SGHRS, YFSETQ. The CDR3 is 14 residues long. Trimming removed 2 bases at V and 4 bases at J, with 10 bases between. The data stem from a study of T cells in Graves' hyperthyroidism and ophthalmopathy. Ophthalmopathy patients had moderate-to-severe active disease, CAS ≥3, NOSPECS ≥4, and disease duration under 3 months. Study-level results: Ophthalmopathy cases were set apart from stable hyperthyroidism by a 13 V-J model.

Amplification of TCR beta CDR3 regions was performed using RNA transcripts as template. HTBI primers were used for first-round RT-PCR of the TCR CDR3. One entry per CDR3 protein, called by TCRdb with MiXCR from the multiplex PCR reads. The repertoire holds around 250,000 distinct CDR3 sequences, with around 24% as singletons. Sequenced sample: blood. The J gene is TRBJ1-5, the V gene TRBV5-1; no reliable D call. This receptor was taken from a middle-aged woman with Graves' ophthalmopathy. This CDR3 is CASSFEGNNQPQHF. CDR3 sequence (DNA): TGCGCCAGCAGCTTCGAAGGGAATAATCAGCCCCAGCATTTT.